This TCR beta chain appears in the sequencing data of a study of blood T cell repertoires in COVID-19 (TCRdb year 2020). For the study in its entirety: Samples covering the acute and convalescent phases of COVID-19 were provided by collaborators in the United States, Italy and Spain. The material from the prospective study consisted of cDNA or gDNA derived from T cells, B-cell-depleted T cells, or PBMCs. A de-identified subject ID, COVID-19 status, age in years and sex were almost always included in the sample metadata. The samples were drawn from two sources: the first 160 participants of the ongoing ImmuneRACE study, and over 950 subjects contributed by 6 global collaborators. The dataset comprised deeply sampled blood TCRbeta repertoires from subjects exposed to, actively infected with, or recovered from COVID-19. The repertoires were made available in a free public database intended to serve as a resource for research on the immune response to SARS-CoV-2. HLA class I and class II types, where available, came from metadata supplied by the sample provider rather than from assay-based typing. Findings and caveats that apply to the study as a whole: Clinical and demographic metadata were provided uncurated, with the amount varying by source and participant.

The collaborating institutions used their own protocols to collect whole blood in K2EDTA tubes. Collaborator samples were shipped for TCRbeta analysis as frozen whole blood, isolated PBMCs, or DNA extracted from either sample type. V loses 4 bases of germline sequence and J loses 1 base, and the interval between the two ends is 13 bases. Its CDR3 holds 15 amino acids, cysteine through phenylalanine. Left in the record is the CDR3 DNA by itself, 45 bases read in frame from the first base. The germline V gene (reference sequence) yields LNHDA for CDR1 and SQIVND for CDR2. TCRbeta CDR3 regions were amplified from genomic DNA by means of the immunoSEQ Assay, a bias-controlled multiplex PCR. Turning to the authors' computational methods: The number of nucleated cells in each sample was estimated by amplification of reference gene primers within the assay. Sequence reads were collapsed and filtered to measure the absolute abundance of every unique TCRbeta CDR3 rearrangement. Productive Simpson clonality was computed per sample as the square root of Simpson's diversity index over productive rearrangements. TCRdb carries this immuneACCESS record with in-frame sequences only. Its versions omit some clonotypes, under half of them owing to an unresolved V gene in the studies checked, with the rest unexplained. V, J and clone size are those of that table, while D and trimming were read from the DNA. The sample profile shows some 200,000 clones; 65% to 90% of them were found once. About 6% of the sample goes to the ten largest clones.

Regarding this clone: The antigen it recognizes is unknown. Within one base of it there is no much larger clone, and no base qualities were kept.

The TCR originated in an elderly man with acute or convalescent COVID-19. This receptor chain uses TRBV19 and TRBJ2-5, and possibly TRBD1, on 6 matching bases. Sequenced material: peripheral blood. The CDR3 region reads CASSTKGTPQETQYF. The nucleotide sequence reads TGTGCCAGTAGTACGAAAGGGACACCCCAAGAGACCCAGTACTTC.